This TCR beta chain was captured by sequencing in a study of tumor T cells in aggressive B-cell lymphoma. Germline CDR1 reads LGHNA; CDR2 reads YSLEER. V dropped 0 bases and J dropped 4 bases, with 18 bases sitting between them. This CDR3 has 17 residues. Data came from immunoSEQ multiplex PCR; TCRdb stores just in-frame clones and leaves some out. The sample gives about 300 clones, roughly 80% of which show up once; around 35% is in the top ten. The TCR comes from an adult with diffuse large B cell lymphoma. Sequenced sample: tumor tissue. V is TRBV4-3 and J is TRBJ1-2, with a tentative D call TRBD1 (5 bases). DNA for the CDR3: TGCGCCAGCAGCCAAGATGAACCCCGCGGCAGGGTCTATGGCTACACCTTC. Encoded protein: CASSQDEPRGRVYGYTF.